The 5 T cell receptor beta chains given below trace back to one sample, sequenced in a study of T cell responses to AZD1222 COVID-19 vaccine. TCRdb keeps only in-frame clones here, not all; method: immunoSEQ multiplex PCR. The sample includes some 150,000 clones, roughly nine tenths of them seen just once. Sequences were derived from peripheral blood, sampled on day 0 of AZD1222 vaccination. Receptors originate from an adult in good health.

The rearrangement links TRBV2 to TRBJ1-2, with TRBD1 identical over 7 bases. The CDR3 runs to 11 residues. The junction had 1 base not matched to a gene; V was cut back by 8 bases and J by 4 bases. The germline gives CDR1 SNHLY, CDR2 FYNNEI. CDR3 in amino acids: CASGTAYGYTF. The CDR3 nucleotides read TGTGCCAGCGGGACAGCCTATGGCTACACCTTC. Looking up the rest from reference TRBV2 and TRBJ1-2 gives the full variable domain: EPEVTQTPSHQVTQMGQEVILRCVPISNHLYFYWYRQILGQKVEFLVSFYNNEISEKSEIFDDQFSVERPDGSNFTLKIRSTKLEDSAMYFCASGTAYGYTFGSGTRLTVV.

The genes are TRBV28 and TRBJ2-7; D is undetermined. V was trimmed by 11 bases and J by 3 bases, leaving 14 bases between them. The CDR3 is 12 residues long. Germline V lookup: CDR1 MDHEN, CDR2 SYDVKM. CDR3 protein: CAGKKAYYEQYF. In nucleotides, the CDR3 is TGTGCCGGAAAGAAAGCTTACTACGAGCAGTACTTC. The complete variable domain, with remaining parts taken from reference TRBV28 and TRBJ2-7, reads DVKVTQSSRYLVKRTGEKVFLECVQDMDHENMFWYRQDPGLGLRLIYFSYDVKMKEKGDIPEGYSVSREKKERFSLILESASTNQTSMYLCAGKKAYYEQYFGPGTRLTVT.

The J gene is TRBJ1-2, the V gene TRBV27, with D tentatively TRBD1 (6 bases). V was pared by 5 bases and J by 3 bases, with 13 bases between. Germline V gene lookup returns CDR1 MNHEY and CDR2 SMNVEV (reference sequence). The CDR3 spans 14 residues. This CDR3 is CASSTGSRDYGYTF. DNA of the CDR3: TGTGCCAGCAGTACAGGGTCGAGGGACTATGGCTACACCTTC.

This clone was picked up one time. CDR3 loop: CAWRGTFEGYEQYF. The CDR3 DNA sequence: TGTGCCTGGAGGGGAACCTTTGAGGGCTACGAGCAGTACTTC. The genes are TRBV30 and TRBJ2-7; possible D gene TRBD2, 5 bases. Germline CDR1 GTSNPN, CDR2 SVGIG (reference sequence). This CDR3 comprises 14 residues. V was pared by 3 bases and J by 3 bases, with 15 bases between.

V gene TRBV5-4 combines with J gene TRBJ1-2, with TRBD1 matching over 7 bases. In germline, CDR1 is SGHNT, CDR2 YYREEE (reference sequence). After removal of 2 bases from V and 3 bases from J, the junction contained 4 bases not matched to a gene. The CDR3 runs to 14 residues. DNA for the CDR3: TGTGCCAGCAGCTTACGAGGGGGCGACTATGGCTACACCTTC. Translating it yields CASSLRGGDYGYTF.